The next 29 T cell receptor beta chains were all read from a single sample in a study of OX40 agonist ivuxolimab in advanced cancers. Only in-frame clones appear in the TCRdb table, and some are missing; sequencing was by immunoSEQ multiplex PCR. The table lists more than 60,000 clones, more than 65% of them singletons. Sample: CD4+ or CD8+ T cells sorted from blood, taken in a trial of the OX40 agonist ivuxolimab. The receptors here all came from an adult with an advanced solid tumor such as melanoma, head and neck, liver or kidney cancer.

The J gene is TRBJ1-4, the V gene TRBV7-9; D uncertain. The germline V gene encodes CDR1 SEHNR and CDR2 FQNEAQ (reference sequence). The CDR3 has 12 amino acids. V dropped 5 bases and J dropped 6 bases, with 7 bases sitting between them. CDR3 nucleotide sequence: TGTGCCAGCAGCCACCATTATGAAAAACTGTTTTTT. Translating it yields CASSHHYEKLFF.

This chain joins TRBV28 and TRBJ2-7; D is undetermined. The CDR3 length is 11 residues. The V end was cut by 6 bases, the J end by 3 bases, with 6 bases between. Germline CDR1 MDHEN, CDR2 SYDVKM. The CDR3 sequence is CASSAYYEQYF. The CDR3 DNA reads as TGTGCCAGCAGCGCTTACTACGAGCAGTACTTC.

The V gene is TRBV19, the J gene TRBJ2-3, with 10 bases that match TRBD2. CDR3 size: 16 residues. The ends lost 4 bases at V and 1 base at J; junction bases unmatched: 5. Germline V gene lookup returns CDR1 LNHDA and CDR2 SQIVND (reference sequence). The CDR3: CASSTFGTSGTDTQYF. The CDR3 DNA reads TGTGCCAGTAGTACCTTCGGGACTAGCGGCACAGATACGCAGTATTTT.

This clone is a singleton in its sample. The V and J genes are TRBV28 and TRBJ2-1, with TRBD2 matching over 9 bases. The CDR3 is made up of 16 amino acids. V lost 2 bases to trimming and J lost 1 base; unmatched junction nucleotides: 3. Germline V CDR1 and CDR2: MDHEN, SYDVKM. The CDR3 sequence is CASSLRSGGSYNEQFF. The CDR3 DNA reads as TGTGCCAGCAGTTTACGTAGCGGGGGTTCCTACAATGAGCAGTTCTTC.

The chain is built from TRBV5-4 and TRBJ1-3; TRBD1 is a possible D gene (5 bases). This CDR3 comprises 14 residues. V lost 0 bases and J 4 bases, leaving 8 bases between the germline ends. CDR1 is SGHNT and CDR2 is YYREEE in the germline V gene (reference sequence). The CDR3 DNA follows: TGTGCCAGCAGCTTGGACAGGCTAGGAAACACCATATATTTT. Its protein product is CASSLDRLGNTIYF.

The genes are TRBV18 and TRBJ1-1, with a weak D call TRBD1 (6 bases). In germline, CDR1 is KGHSH, CDR2 LQKENI. The CDR3 is 14 amino acids. The V end was cut by 4 bases, the J end by 5 bases, with 14 bases between. DNA for the CDR3: TGTGCCAGCTCACGCGAATTACAGGGAACTGAAGCTTTCTTT. Amino acids: CASSRELQGTEAFF.

The chain employs TRBV5-8 and TRBJ2-7, with D perhaps matching TRBD1 (5 bases). The CDR3 has 18 amino acids. V was shortened by 1 base and J by 5 bases, with 25 bases between the two germline ends. Germline CDR1 is SGHTS and CDR2 is YDEGEE. This chain's CDR3 is CASSLLLSHLGAVHEQYF. CDR3 nucleotides: TGTGCCAGCAGCTTGCTCCTCTCGCACCTAGGGGCAGTCCACGAGCAGTACTTC.

The CDR3 reads CASSLGYGNEQFF. The CDR3 bases are TGTGCCAGCAGCTTAGGCTATGGCAATGAGCAGTTCTTC. This chain connects TRBV7-9 to TRBJ2-1; no firm D call. The CDR3 sequence is 13 residues long. The V gene lost 1 base and the J gene lost 6 bases, with 7 bases spanning the gap. Per germline, CDR1 SEHNR and CDR2 FQNEAQ (reference sequence). The whole variable domain, filled in from reference TRBV7-9 and TRBJ2-1, reads DTGVSQNPRHKITKRGQNVTFRCDPISEHNRLYWYRQTLGQGPEFLTYFQNEAQLEKSRLLSDRFSAERPKGSFSTLEIQRTEQGDSAMYLCASSLGYGNEQFFGPGTRLTVL.

The J gene is TRBJ1-1, the V gene TRBV7-2; D gene ambiguous. V was shortened by 2 bases and J by 5 bases, with 12 bases between the two germline ends. The V gene's germline CDR1 is SGHTA and CDR2 FQGNSA. The CDR3 spans 14 residues. CDR3 bases: TGTGCCAGCAGCTTATCCCCACCCCGTACTGAAGCTTTCTTT. It specifies CASSLSPPRTEAFF. The full variable domain, its missing parts supplied by reference TRBV7-2 and TRBJ1-1, is GAGVSQSPSNKVTEKGKDVELRCDPISGHTALYWYRQSLGQGLEFLIYFQGNSAPDKSGLPSDRFSAERTGGSVSTLTIQRTQQEDSAVYLCASSLSPPRTEAFFGQGTRLTVV.

The chain carries TRBV6-6 and TRBJ1-2, with no clear D. Germline CDR1 reads MNHNY; CDR2 reads SVGAGI (reference sequence). This CDR3 has 13 amino acids. Trimming pared 8 bases from V and 2 bases from J, leaving 12 bases between. In nucleotides, the CDR3 is TGTGCCAGCGGATCAGTCCCAAACTATGGCTACACCTTC. Translation: CASGSVPNYGYTF.

This clone has a handful of counts. The V gene is TRBV7-9, the J gene TRBJ1-2, with a possible D match to TRBD1 (6 bases). This CDR3 is 16 amino acids long. Trimming removed 2 bases at V and 8 bases at J, with 21 bases between. The germline gives CDR1 SEHNR, CDR2 FQNEAQ (reference sequence). In DNA, the CDR3 is TGTGCCAGCAGCTTAATGTCGTGGGCAGGGGAAAACGGCTACACCTTC. This codes for CASSLMSWAGENGYTF.

The rearrangement uses TRBV19 and TRBJ2-1, with 15 bases that match TRBD2. Trimming cost V 3 bases and J 10 bases; bases outside gene matches: 1. The CDR3 length is 14 residues. In germline, CDR1 is LNHDA, CDR2 SQIVND (reference sequence). The CDR3: CASSIGTSGGEQFF. CDR3 bases: TGTGCCAGTAGTATTGGGACTAGCGGGGGGGAGCAGTTCTTC.

The genes are TRBV6-5 and TRBJ2-6, with unresolved D. CDR3 length: 13 amino acids. V was pared by 8 bases and J by 1 base, with 6 bases between. Germline V CDR1 and CDR2: MNHEY, SVGAGI. CDR3 protein: CASGASGANVLTF. As DNA, the CDR3 is TGTGCCAGCGGAGCGTCTGGGGCCAACGTCCTGACTTTC.

V usage is TRBV5-6 and J usage is TRBJ1-1, with a possible D match to TRBD1 (5 bases). There are 15 residues in the CDR3. From germline, CDR1 is SGHDT and CDR2 YYEEEE. Trimming stripped 2 bases from V and 0 bases from J, with 11 bases between. The DNA for the CDR3 is TGTGCCAGCAGCTTATTAAGGGGCCTGAACACTGAAGCTTTCTTT. This sequence encodes CASSLLRGLNTEAFF.

This sequence joins TRBV7-2 and TRBJ1-1; D call uncertain. Germline V gene sequence: CDR1 SGHTA, CDR2 FQGNSA. V lost 3 bases, J lost 1 base, and 6 bases lay in between. The CDR3 sequence is 13 residues long. The CDR3 DNA sequence: TGTGCCAGCAGCTTCAAGGGGAACACTGAAGCTTTCTTT. Amino acids: CASSFKGNTEAFF.

The genes are TRBV4-1 and TRBJ1-5; 9 nucleotides match TRBD1. Germline V gene lookup returns CDR1 MGHRA and CDR2 YSYEKL. With 1 base clipped from V and 2 bases from J, the junction kept 3 bases outside the gene matches. CDR3 length equals 16 residues. CDR3 region: CASSQGDRVGNQPQHF. In DNA, the CDR3 is TGCGCCAGCAGCCAAGGGGACAGGGTAGGCAATCAGCCCCAGCATTTT.

The rearrangement uses TRBV7-9 and TRBJ2-1; 9 nucleotides align to TRBD2. Germline values: CDR1 SEHNR, CDR2 FQNEAQ (reference sequence). Trimming took 5 bases from V and 9 from J; bases not matched to a gene: 14. CDR3 length: 16 amino acids. The DNA of the CDR3 is TGTGCCAGCAGCCAGGATCTAGCGGGGTTGATGGGTGAGCAGTTCTTC. The encoded protein is CASSQDLAGLMGEQFF.

The chain carries TRBV7-6 and TRBJ2-1, with 7 nucleotides matching TRBD1. From germline, CDR1 is SGHVS and CDR2 FNYEAQ. The CDR3 totals 14 residues. Trimming took 6 bases from V and 0 from J; bases not matched to a gene: 2. The CDR3 DNA reads as TGTGCCAGCAGGAGGGACAGCTCCTACAATGAGCAGTTCTTC. Translated, it gives CASRRDSSYNEQFF.

The rearrangement uses TRBV10-3 and TRBJ2-5; 7 nucleotides align to TRBD2. The length of the CDR3 is 16 residues. V shed 0 bases and J 9 bases; nucleotides not matched to a gene: 13. Germline assignment: CDR1 ENHRY and CDR2 SYGVKD. Written as DNA, the CDR3 is TGTGCCATCAGTGAGTCCCCAGGGAGGGGCGCGGAGGCCCAGTACTTC. Translated: CAISESPGRGAEAQYF.

The chain links TRBV6-1 to TRBJ1-2; D remains ambiguous. The germline CDR1 and CDR2 sequences are MNHNS and SASEGT. Trimming cost V 2 bases and J 8 bases, with 15 bases left between them. This CDR3 is built from 14 residues. The CDR3 spells CASSESLGMEGYTF. CDR3 DNA sequence: TGTGCCAGCAGTGAATCTCTGGGTATGGAGGGCTACACCTTC.

The V call is TRBV19, the J call TRBJ2-7, with D possibly being TRBD1 (5 bases). The V gene's germline CDR1 is LNHDA and CDR2 SQIVND (reference sequence). This CDR3 contains 15 residues. V was pared by 3 bases and J by 3 bases, with 15 bases between. CDR3 bases: TGTGCCAGTAGTATTATTGGGGTAGGGGACTACGAGCAGTACTTC. This translates into CASSIIGVGDYEQYF.

In regard to this clone: A read error is possible here, since a much larger clone lies one base away. This chain joins TRBV7-6 and TRBJ2-3; D not certain. V gave up 1 base and J gave up 4 bases, with 3 bases separating them. This CDR3 region has 12 residues. CDR1 and CDR2 from the germline V gene are SGHVS and FNYEAQ. This CDR3 is CASSLVADTQYF. CDR3 in DNA: TGTGCCAGCAGCTTAGTTGCAGATACGCAGTATTTT.

The chain joins TRBV7-2 to TRBJ2-3; D is undetermined. V was clipped by 1 base and J by 3 bases, with 14 bases between them. The CDR3 covers 16 residues. Germline V gives CDR1 SGHTA, CDR2 FQGNSA. The CDR3 protein is CASSLDSWPNTDTQYF. The CDR3 nucleotides read TGTGCCAGCAGCTTAGATAGTTGGCCCAATACAGATACGCAGTATTTT.

The rearrangement links TRBV27 to TRBJ1-5; possible D gene TRBD1, 6 bases. V lost 1 base to trimming and J lost 5 bases, with 12 bases between them. Germline V gene data show CDR1 as MNHEY and CDR2 as SMNVEV (reference sequence). The CDR3 loop spans 15 amino acids. CDR3: CASSLYQGRDQPQHF. DNA for the CDR3: TGTGCCAGCAGTTTATATCAGGGGCGGGATCAGCCCCAGCATTTT.

This chain connects TRBV11-1 to TRBJ1-4, with D unresolved. Germline values: CDR1 SGHAT, CDR2 FQDESV (reference sequence). This CDR3 is built from 13 residues. The germline V and J ends were trimmed by 5 bases and 5 bases, with 9 bases remaining between them. The CDR3 nucleotides are TGTGCCAGCAGCCCCGGGAGGAATGAAAAACTGTTTTTT. Residues: CASSPGRNEKLFF.

The chain employs TRBV29-1 and TRBJ1-2; the D gene is possibly TRBD1 (5 bases). V lost 4 bases and J lost 8, with 14 bases in between. This CDR3 contains 12 residues. In germline, CDR1 is SQVTM, CDR2 ANQGSEA. The CDR3: CSVGQGSGGYTF. The CDR3 DNA is TGCAGCGTTGGTCAGGGCTCCGGCGGCTACACCTTC.

This chain connects TRBV12-5 to TRBJ2-3; D is ambiguous. The CDR3 is 13 residues long. The V gene's germline CDR1 is LGHNT and CDR2 FRNRAP. Trimming removed 1 base from V and 3 bases from J, with 5 bases in between. The DNA of the CDR3 is TGTGCTAGTGGTTTGGCTAGAACAGATACGCAGTATTTT. Translating it yields CASGLARTDTQYF. Looking up the rest from reference TRBV12-5 and TRBJ2-3 gives the full variable domain: DARVTQTPRHKVTEMGQEVTMRCQPILGHNTVFWYRQTMMQGLELLAYFRNRAPLDDSGMPKDRFSAEMPDATLATLKIQPSEPRDSAVYFCASGLARTDTQYFGPGTRLTVL.

This chain connects TRBV6-5 to TRBJ1-5; 8 bases align to TRBD1. The V gene end was trimmed by 0 bases and the J gene end by 5 bases; junction bases not matched to a gene: 6. In germline, CDR1 is MNHEY, CDR2 SVGAGI. The CDR3 is 16 residues long. CDR3 coding DNA: TGTGCCAGCAGTTACTCCAGGACAGGGAGCGATCAGCCCCAGCATTTT. Its translation: CASSYSRTGSDQPQHF.

This rearrangement joins TRBV4-1 to TRBJ1-4; 9 bases are a match to TRBD1. This CDR3 comprises 19 residues. Germline lookup yields CDR1 MGHRA and CDR2 YSYEKL. V lost 4 bases, J lost 4 bases, and 16 bases stayed unmatched. Written as DNA, the CDR3 is TGCGCCAGCAGCCGCGATTGGGGGGGGACAGGGACTCTTAATGAAAAACTGTTTTTT. Translating it yields CASSRDWGGTGTLNEKLFF.